The T cell receptor beta chain described here comes from a study of blood T cell repertoires in COVID-19. Study overall: Samples taken during acute and convalescent COVID-19 were collected in the United States, Italy and Spain.

In the original processing: Amplification of reference gene primers was used by the study to estimate nucleated cell counts. Sequencing was performed with immunoSEQ multiplex PCR; in TCRdb, only in-frame clones are kept and a portion is missing. V and J calls and clone size are copied from that table; D and trimming were computed from the DNA. The profile shows more than 110,000 clones, about 89% of them singletons. This sequence was found in a man between 60 and 75 years old with active or convalescent COVID-19. Specimen: peripheral blood.

The CDR3 DNA is TGTGCCAGCAGCTTTGGAGGCGGGAGCTCCTACGAGCAGTACTTC. It codes for CASSFGGGSSYEQYF. The chain couples TRBV7-2 to TRBJ2-7; TRBD2 matches 7 bases. CDR1 and CDR2 from the germline V gene are SGHTA and FQGNSA. The CDR3 is 15 residues long. J was trimmed by 0 bases and V by 3 bases; bases with no gene match: 5.